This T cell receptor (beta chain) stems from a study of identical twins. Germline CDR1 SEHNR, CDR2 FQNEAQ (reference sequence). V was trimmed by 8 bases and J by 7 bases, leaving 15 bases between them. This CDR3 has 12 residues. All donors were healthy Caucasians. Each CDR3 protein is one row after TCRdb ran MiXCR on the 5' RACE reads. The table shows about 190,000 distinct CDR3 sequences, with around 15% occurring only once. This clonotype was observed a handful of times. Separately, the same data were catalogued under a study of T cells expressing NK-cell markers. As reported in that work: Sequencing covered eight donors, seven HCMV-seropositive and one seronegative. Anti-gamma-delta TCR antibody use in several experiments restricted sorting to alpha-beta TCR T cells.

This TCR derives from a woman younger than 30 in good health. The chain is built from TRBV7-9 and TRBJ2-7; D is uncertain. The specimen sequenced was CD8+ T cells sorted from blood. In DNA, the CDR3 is TGTGCCAGCTGTTGGGAAGAGCGAGAGCAGTACTTC. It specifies CASCWEEREQYF.